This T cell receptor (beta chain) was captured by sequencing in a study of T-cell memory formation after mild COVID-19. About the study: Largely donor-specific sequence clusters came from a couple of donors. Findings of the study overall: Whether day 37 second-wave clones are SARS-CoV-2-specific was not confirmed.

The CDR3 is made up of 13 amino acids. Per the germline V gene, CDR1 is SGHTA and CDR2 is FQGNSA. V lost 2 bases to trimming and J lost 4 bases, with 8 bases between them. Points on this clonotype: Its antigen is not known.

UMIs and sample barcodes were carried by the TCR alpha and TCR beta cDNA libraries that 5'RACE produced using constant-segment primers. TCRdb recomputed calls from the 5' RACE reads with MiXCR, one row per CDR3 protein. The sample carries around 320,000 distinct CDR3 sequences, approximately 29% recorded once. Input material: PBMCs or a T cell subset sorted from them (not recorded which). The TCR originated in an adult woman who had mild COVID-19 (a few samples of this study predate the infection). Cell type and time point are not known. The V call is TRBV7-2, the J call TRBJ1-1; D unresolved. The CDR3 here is CASSLLSGTEAFF. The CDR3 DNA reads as TGTGCCAGCAGCTTATTGAGTGGCACTGAAGCTTTCTTT.